The present entry profiles one T cell receptor beta chain with its context. This clone was detected only a few times. Its antigen has not been determined. Qualities for individual bases were not recorded, and no much larger clone is one base off. The CDR3, cysteine through phenylalanine, is 11 amino acids long. Of all the DNA, just the CDR3 is kept, 33 bases in frame from base 1. The junction shows trimming of 10 bases on V and 9 bases on J, and the gene matches do not reach 5 bases of it. Based on the germline V gene, the CDR1 and CDR2 sequences are SNHLY and FYNNEI. The source of the sample is a study of cytomegalovirus exposure and HLA in healthy donors (dated by TCRdb to 2015 to 2018). Looking at the study overall: An earlier analysis of several hundred of the donors reported 276 Gb of sequence data and 117 million unique TCR beta sequences from about 179 million T cells. Approximately 300 gigabases of sequencing data and 75 million to 85 million unique TCR sequences made up an early release that covered approximately 620 HLA-typed donors. The genetic ancestry cluster associated with self-reported Caucasian donors included 70% to 85% of the approximately 410 genotyped donors. The aim of the study was to test whether cataloging public T cell receptors could identify signatures of past pathogen exposure. Using immunosequencing, the study profiled T cell repertoires from fewer than 700 subjects and related those repertoires to cytomegalovirus serostatus. A separate validation cohort of 100 to 150 different subjects was used in addition to the 666-subject first cohort. High-throughput TCR immunosequencing, statistical association of individual TCRs with disease status, and machine learning were combined to predict cytomegalovirus infection status. A later analysis re-analyzed previously published TCR beta repertoires from hundreds of donors and added high-resolution HLA genotyping to study TCR occurrence patterns. Rather than drawing on any new phenotypic data, the later analysis identified candidate immune exposures from TCR beta sequences and the way those sequences occurred across donors. To decide whether each TCR beta V gene segment behaved as functional or pseudogenic, an earlier analysis of some 540 of the donors relied on high-throughput TCR beta sequencing. Donor age, sex, ethnicity and CMV serostatus were collected together with the repertoire data. A later genetic analysis took genome-wide SNP genotypes for about 55% of the 666 donors and used that subset as a discovery cohort. All discovery cohort repertoires had been generated using a single sequencing platform. Both class I and class II loci were covered by HLA typing, at four-digit resolution. The number of donors typed differed by locus, with 629-630 for A, B, C, DRB1 and DQB1, roughly 550 for DQA1, 600 to 610 for DPA1, and 400 to 490 for DPB1. Five DR-DQ haplotypes were handled as single units for association and clustering, since linkage in the cohort was strong. Across approximately 420 genotyped donors of the cohort, an average of approximately 240,000 unique TCR beta nucleotide sequences per donor were sequenced, and roughly a sixth of those sequences were non-productive. Results the study describes overall, beyond this receptor: Because HLA typing was unavailable for some donors at each locus, only the typed subset was used in association tests. The classifier was reported to diagnose cytomegalovirus status with high specificity and sensitivity in both the original cohort and the validation cohort. Compared with equally common non-associated chains, HLA-associated TCR beta chains in a later analysis were more clonally expanded and had lower generation probabilities. In a later analysis, TCR association rates were found to vary across HLA loci, with the most associated TCRs seen for DRB1 alleles and the fewest for HLA-C alleles. Broadly in line with IMGT annotations, most TCR beta V segments showed up in productive rearrangements about 90% or about 30% of the time in an earlier analysis of several hundred of the donors. A later genetic analysis reported fewer N-insertions in productive TCRs among donors in an Asian-associated ancestry cluster than the approximately 700-donor mean. Assigning TCR associations to individual alleles was difficult when HLA alleles, especially DR and DQ, strongly co-occurred. The presence/absence analyses assumed that sequencing depth was roughly uniform across donors, and that assumption may not be true. In a later analysis, several top co-occurrence clusters were reported to appear linked to parvovirus B19, influenza, CMV and Epstein-Barr virus. In vitro tests confirmed that a few of the cytomegalovirus-associated TCR beta chains recognize cytomegalovirus antigens. A group of highly shared sequence variants was considered likely to be a technical artifact of the sequencing pipeline. The cohort was sequenced for TCR beta chains only, and without alpha or paired-chain data the features that could be detected were limited. The authors suggested that the approach could potentially be generalized to other disease states and immunological phenotypes. At a false discovery rate of 0.05, a later analysis linked roughly 17,000 TCR beta sequences to specific HLA alleles. Because counts were too low, approximately 18 rarely observed V segments, including chromosome 9 orphons, were excluded from the earlier analysis of a few hundred of the donors. For the cohort, immune exposure information was limited to CMV serostatus. A later analysis found that most CMV-associated TCR beta chains appeared HLA-restricted, with HLA associations seemingly driven largely by CMV exposure. Linkage disequilibrium might explain the correlated functional status among segregating V segments, but an unknown experimental factor could not be excluded. The study gave a list of 150 to 200 TCR beta chains associated with cytomegalovirus. A further reported finding was that TCR beta sequences accurately predicted the HLA-A and HLA-B alleles for most subjects in the first cohort. In a later genetic analysis, a missense DCLRE1C variant was associated with V-gene and J-gene trimming of TCR beta chains, and the association was replicated in an independent cohort. Most TCR sequences were seen in very few donors, while some public TCRs were found in many individuals. The 87-base-pair reads could not distinguish some IMGT-functional V segments, including TRBV6-2 and TRBV6-3, so those segments were excluded.

The cohort consisted of more than 650 healthy bone marrow donors. All cohort members were sampled while nominally healthy, although unrecorded immune exposures were likely present. The donor tested CMV seropositive and was one of the 289 seropositive cohort members. A peripheral blood sample was provided by each donor, and peripheral blood mononuclear cells were used for TCR beta sequencing. Genomic DNA was extracted from the blood cell samples with the Qiagen DNeasy Blood Extraction Kit. Library construction relied on the immunoSEQ multiplex PCR assay. For the multiplex PCR, a mixture combining 60 forward primers for TCR Vbeta segments and 13 reverse primers for TCR Jbeta segments was used. Amplification of the CDR3 region of rearranged TCR beta genes was performed with a multiplex PCR assay on genomic DNA. The Illumina HiSeq System was used to sequence the amplified TCR beta libraries as 87-base-pair reads. On the study's bioinformatics: A later analysis tallied tens of millions of unique TCR beta chains across the roughly 610 repertoires, and approximately 12 million of those chains were shared by two or more donors. A nearest-neighbor algorithm error-corrected the raw reads and collapsed the reads into unique sequences, merging closely related sequences to remove PCR and sequencing errors. CDR3 sequences were aligned to IMGT reference sequences to assign V, D and J gene segments. For a sequence to be retained, a match of at least six nucleotides was required to both a V gene segment and a J gene segment. Rearrangements were called productive when the CDR3 lacked stop codons and stayed in frame with V and J; all others were non-productive. CDR3 was defined by IMGT convention, running from the second conserved V-encoded cysteine to the conserved J-encoded phenylalanine. In an earlier analysis of around 640 of the donors, sequences lacking an unambiguous match to a single V gene segment were excluded. An earlier analysis of just under 600 of the donors called V segments functional above 56.7% productive rearrangements and segregating when the between-donor standard deviation exceeded 5%. To diagnose cytomegalovirus status from the catalog of TCR beta chain sequences, a statistical classification framework was built. V and J gene assignment, in a later analysis, came from comparing TCR nucleotide sequences with IMGT/GENE-DB human TR gene sequences. Using the TCRdist pipeline, a later analysis assigned CDR3 sequences along with most-parsimonious VDJ recombination scenarios. In a later analysis, each TCR beta chain was defined by its CDR3 amino acid sequence together with its V-gene family, and reads without a unique V-gene family were excluded. In a later analysis, nearly 600 highly shared, low-generation-probability nucleotide sequences were removed to address suspected cross-contamination and a sequencing artifact. For each public chain, a later analysis derived a clonal expansion index from normalized ranks of inferred template counts within each repertoire. In a later analysis, generation probabilities were computed with a VDJ recombination model fitted to out-of-frame rearrangements, and the resulting probabilities were checked against IGoR. A later analysis scored TCR-TCR, TCR-HLA and TCR-CMV co-occurrence with hypergeometric tests, applying a repertoire-size bias correction to TCR pairs. In a later analysis, false discovery rates were estimated by permuting HLA or CMV assignments 20 times. A later analysis grouped co-occurring TCRs with DBSCAN, adding TCRdist sequence similarity when clustering within HLA-allele-positive subsets. Co-occurrence clustering excluded repertoires with fewer than 30,000 or more than 120,000 public chains, plus five with anomalous nucleotide sharing. TCRdb retrieved this table from immuneACCESS and kept in-frame rearrangements only. Not all clones are present; in checked studies, unresolved V genes account for under half, and no reason is known for the remainder. From that table come the V and J calls and clone size; the DNA was used to work out D and trimming. This sample has 150,000 to 200,000 clones in its table, and approximately 80% of those were observed once. Of the sample, about 1.9% is held by the ten largest clones.

The source material was PBMCs. The TCR comes from a woman between 18 and 29 years old in good health and CMV-seropositive. This receptor chain uses TRBV2 and TRBJ2-7; 11 central nucleotides agree with TRBD1. The CDR3: CATRTGGGQYF. At the DNA level, the sequence is TGTGCCACACGGACAGGGGGCGGGCAGTACTTC.